Sequencing of this T cell receptor beta chain was carried out in a study of blood T cell repertoires in COVID-19. The ends were cut back, 0 bases at V and 4 bases at J, with 15 bases in the middle. CDR1 and CDR2 (germline): MGHRA, YSYEKL. The CDR3 is 17 amino acids. Produced via immunoSEQ multiplex PCR; TCRdb's table is partial and in-frame only. The sample holds 150,000 to 200,000 clones, around nine tenths seen once. The sequenced sample was peripheral blood. This clonotype originated in a man aged 70 or older with acute or convalescent COVID-19. The chain employs TRBV4-1 and TRBJ1-4; the D is unclear. The CDR3 DNA is TGCGCCAGCAGCCAAGATCTAGCGGCCGATAATAATGAAAAACTGTTTTTT. It encodes CASSQDLAADNNEKLFF.